Presented here are 7 T cell receptor beta chains from one specimen sequenced in a study of control samples from healthy donors and cancer patients. TCRdb's copy holds only in-frame clones and misses some; the assay was immunoSEQ multiplex PCR. The sample includes 70,000 or so clones, 84% of them seen just once. Sequencing was done on a sample of PBMCs. The receptors were gathered from a woman aged 45-59 years with lung cancer.

In DNA form, the CDR3 reads TGTGCCAGCAGCTTGCCCGGGCTGAATCAGCCCCAGCATTTT. Residues: CASSLPGLNQPQHF. The chain has TRBV7-9 and TRBJ1-5; D call uncertain. The V gene's germline CDR1 is SEHNR and CDR2 FQNEAQ (reference sequence). The CDR3 extends over 14 amino acids. V lost 3 bases to trimming and J lost 4 bases, with 10 bases between them.

CDR3 DNA sequence: TGTGCCAGCAGTCGACAGGGAAACACTGAAGCTTTCTTT. The encoded protein is CASSRQGNTEAFF. The V and J genes are TRBV7-2 and TRBJ1-1, with TRBD1 matching over 7 bases. Germline lookup yields CDR1 SGHTA and CDR2 FQGNSA. Germline trimming cut 6 bases from V and 2 bases from J; bases unmatched to any gene: 3. The CDR3 has 13 amino acids.

The gene calls are TRBV7-9 and TRBJ1-2; D unresolved. This CDR3 contains 13 residues. The V end lost 4 bases, the J end lost 0 bases, and 6 bases lay between the germline ends. CDR1 and CDR2 from the germline V gene are SEHNR and FQNEAQ (reference sequence). CDR3 protein: CASSSGANYGYTF. CDR3 nucleotide sequence: TGTGCCAGCAGCTCCGGGGCTAACTATGGCTACACCTTC.

In nucleotides, the CDR3 is TGTGCCAGCACCCAAGGGGGTGTTAACACTGAAGCTTTCTTT. Translation gives CASTQGGVNTEAFF. This sequence joins TRBV11-2 and TRBJ1-1; tentatively, D is TRBD1 (6 bases). From germline, CDR1 is SGHAT and CDR2 FQNNGV. There are 14 residues in the CDR3. V was trimmed by 7 bases and J by 2 bases, leaving 14 bases between them.

The gene calls are TRBV7-8 and TRBJ1-4; TRBD1 aligns across 7 bases. In germline, CDR1 is SGHVS, CDR2 FQNEAQ. CDR3 length equals 16 residues. The ends lost 5 bases at V and 8 bases at J; junction bases unmatched: 14. Here the CDR3 reads CASSETKMTGYEKLFF. The CDR3 DNA follows: TGTGCCAGCAGCGAAACCAAAATGACAGGGTACGAAAAACTGTTTTTT.

The J gene is TRBJ1-2, the V gene TRBV25-1; 10 bases line up with TRBD1. The V segment lost 3 bases and the J segment 1 base; nucleotides outside the gene matches: 8. There are 17 residues in the CDR3. Germline V gives CDR1 MGHDK, CDR2 SYGVNS. The CDR3 reads CASSDLVGQGGNYGYTF. The CDR3 DNA follows: TGTGCCAGCAGTGATCTTGTAGGACAGGGGGGTAACTATGGCTACACCTTC.

The V gene is TRBV6-5, the J gene TRBJ2-5; possibly TRBD1 for D (6 bases). CDR1 is MNHEY, CDR2 SVGAGI, per germline. CDR3 length: 15 amino acids. V was clipped by 6 bases and J by 5 bases, with 19 bases between them. CDR3 sequence reads: CASRDGLGAQETQYF. In DNA, the CDR3 is TGTGCCAGCAGGGACGGCTTGGGGGCGCAGGAGACCCAGTACTTC.